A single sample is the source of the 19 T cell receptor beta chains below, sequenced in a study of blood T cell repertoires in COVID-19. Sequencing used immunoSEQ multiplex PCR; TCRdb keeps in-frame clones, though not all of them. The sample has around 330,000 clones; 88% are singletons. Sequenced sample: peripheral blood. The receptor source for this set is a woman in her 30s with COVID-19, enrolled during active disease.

The DNA of the CDR3 is TGTGCCAGCAGTAGCTCGTTGAAGACCCAGTACTTC. Translation: CASSSSLKTQYF. This chain connects TRBV28 to TRBJ2-5; no clear D gene. The CDR3 has 12 amino acids. V was clipped by 5 bases and J by 6 bases, with 10 bases between them. CDR1 is MDHEN, CDR2 SYDVKM, per germline.

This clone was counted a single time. CDR3 region: CASSPWDRSSYEQYF. The CDR3 nucleotides are TGTGCCAGCAGCCCCTGGGACAGGTCCTCCTACGAGCAGTACTTC. The rearrangement joins TRBV3-1 (or the pseudogene TRBV3-2) to TRBJ2-7; 8 positions match TRBD1. J lost 0 bases, V lost 4 bases, and 5 bases had no gene match. The CDR3 totals 15 residues. Germline CDR1 and CDR2: LGHDT and YNNKEL (reference sequence).

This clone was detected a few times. The CDR3 reads CASSPRTGFSGNTIYF. CDR3 DNA: TGTGCCAGCAGCCCCCGGACAGGGTTCTCTGGAAACACCATATATTTT. The gene calls are TRBV3-1 (or the pseudogene TRBV3-2) and TRBJ1-3, with 8 nucleotides matching TRBD1. CDR1 and CDR2 from the germline V gene are LGHDT and YNNKEL (reference sequence). CDR3 length: 16 residues. The V and J ends lost 4 bases and 0 bases, in that order; junction bases with no gene match: 5.

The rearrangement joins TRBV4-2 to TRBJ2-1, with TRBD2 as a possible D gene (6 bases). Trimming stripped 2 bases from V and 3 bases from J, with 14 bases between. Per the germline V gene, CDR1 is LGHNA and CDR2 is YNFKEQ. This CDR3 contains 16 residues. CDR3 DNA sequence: TGTGCCAGCAGCCAATCTAGCGACGGCTTCTACAATGAGCAGTTCTTC. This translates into CASSQSSDGFYNEQFF.

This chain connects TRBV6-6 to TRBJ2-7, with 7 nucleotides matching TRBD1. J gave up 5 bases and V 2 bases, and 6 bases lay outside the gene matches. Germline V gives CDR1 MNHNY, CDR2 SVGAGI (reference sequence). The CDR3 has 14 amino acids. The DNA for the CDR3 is TGTGCCAGCAGTTACCGCGACAGGGTAGACGAGCAGTACGTC. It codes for CASSYRDRVDEQYV.

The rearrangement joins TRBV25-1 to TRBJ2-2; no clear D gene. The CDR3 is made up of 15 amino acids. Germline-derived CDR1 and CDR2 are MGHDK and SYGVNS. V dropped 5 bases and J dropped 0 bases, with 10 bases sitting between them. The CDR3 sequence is CASSSVTTNTGELFF. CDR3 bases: TGTGCCAGCAGTTCAGTGACAACGAACACCGGGGAGCTGTTTTTT.

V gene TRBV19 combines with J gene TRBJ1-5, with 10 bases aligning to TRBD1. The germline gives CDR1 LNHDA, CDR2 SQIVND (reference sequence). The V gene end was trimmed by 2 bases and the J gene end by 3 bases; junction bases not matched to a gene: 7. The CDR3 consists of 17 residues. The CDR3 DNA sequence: TGTGCCAGTAGTATACGGGGGACAGGGGTGGACAATCAGCCCCAGCATTTT. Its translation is CASSIRGTGVDNQPQHF.

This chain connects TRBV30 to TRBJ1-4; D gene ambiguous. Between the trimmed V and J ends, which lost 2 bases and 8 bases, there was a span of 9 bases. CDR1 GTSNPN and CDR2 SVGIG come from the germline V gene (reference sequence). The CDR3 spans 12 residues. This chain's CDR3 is CAWSRGWEKLFF. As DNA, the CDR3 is TGTGCCTGGAGTCGAGGTTGGGAAAAACTGTTTTTT.

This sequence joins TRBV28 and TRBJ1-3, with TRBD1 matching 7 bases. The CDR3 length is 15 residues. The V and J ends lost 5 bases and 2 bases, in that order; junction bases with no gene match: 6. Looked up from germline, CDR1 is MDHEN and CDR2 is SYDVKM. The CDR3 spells CASSRQGYAGNTIYF. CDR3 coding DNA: TGTGCCAGCAGTCGACAGGGATATGCTGGAAACACCATATATTTT.

The CDR3 DNA is TGTGCCAGCAGTGAAGGGGGGCTAAGGACTGAAGCTTTCTTT. As protein: CASSEGGLRTEAFF. The rearrangement joins TRBV6-1 to TRBJ1-1, with D tentatively TRBD1 (6 bases). The CDR3 contains 14 residues. CDR1 is MNHNS and CDR2 is SASEGT in the germline V gene. Deletions cut 1 base from V and 5 bases from J, with 11 bases between.

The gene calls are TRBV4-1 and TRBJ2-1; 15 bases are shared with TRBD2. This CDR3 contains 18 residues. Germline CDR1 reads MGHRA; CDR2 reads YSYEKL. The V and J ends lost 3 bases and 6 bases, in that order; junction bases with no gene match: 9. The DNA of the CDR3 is TGCGCCAGCAGCCACAGAAGGACTAGCGGGGGGGCCGCCAATGAGCAGTTCTTC. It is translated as CASSHRRTSGGAANEQFF.

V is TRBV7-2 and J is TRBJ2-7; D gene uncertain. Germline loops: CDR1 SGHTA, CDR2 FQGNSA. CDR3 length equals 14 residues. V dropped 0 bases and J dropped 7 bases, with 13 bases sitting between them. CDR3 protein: CASSLAPGILEQYF. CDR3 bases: TGTGCCAGCAGCTTAGCGCCAGGAATCCTGGAGCAGTACTTC.

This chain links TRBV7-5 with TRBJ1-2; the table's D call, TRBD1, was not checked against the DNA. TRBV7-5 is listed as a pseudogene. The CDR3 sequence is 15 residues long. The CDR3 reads CVRSLAGDRFYGYTF. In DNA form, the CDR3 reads TGTGTCAGAAGCTTAGCCGGGGACAGGTTCTATGGCTACACCTTC.

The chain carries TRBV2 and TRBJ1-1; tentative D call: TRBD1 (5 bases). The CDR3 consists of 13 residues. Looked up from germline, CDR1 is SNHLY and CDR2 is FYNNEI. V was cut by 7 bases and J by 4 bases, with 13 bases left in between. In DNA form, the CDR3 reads TGTGCCAGCAAAGGGGCGGCAGCCACTGAAGCTTTCTTT. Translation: CASKGAAATEAFF. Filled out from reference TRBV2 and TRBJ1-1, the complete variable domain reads EPEVTQTPSHQVTQMGQEVILRCVPISNHLYFYWYRQILGQKVEFLVSFYNNEISEKSEIFDDQFSVERPDGSNFTLKIRSTKLEDSAMYFCASKGAAATEAFFGQGTRLTVV.

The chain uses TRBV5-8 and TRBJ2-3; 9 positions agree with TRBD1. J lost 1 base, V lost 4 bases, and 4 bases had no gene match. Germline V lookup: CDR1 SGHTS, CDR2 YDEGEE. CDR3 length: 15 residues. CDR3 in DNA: TGTGCCAGCAGCCCGAGGACAGGGGGCACAGATACGCAGTATTTT. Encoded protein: CASSPRTGGTDTQYF. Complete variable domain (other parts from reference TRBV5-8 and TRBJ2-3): EAGVTQSPTHLIKTRGQQATLRCSPISGHTSVYWYQQALGLGLQFLLWYDEGEERNRGNFPPRFSGRQFPNYSSELNVNALELEDSALYLCASSPRTGGTDTQYFGPGTRLTVL.

This CDR3 reads CASGEGTPYNSPLHF. The CDR3 region has the DNA TGTGCCAGCGGAGAAGGGACACCCTATAATTCACCCCTCCACTTT. This chain links TRBV7-2 with TRBJ1-6; D is perhaps TRBD1 (6 bases). The V gene's germline CDR1 is SGHTA and CDR2 FQGNSA. V lost 8 bases and J 2 bases, leaving 13 bases between the germline ends. There are 15 residues in the CDR3.

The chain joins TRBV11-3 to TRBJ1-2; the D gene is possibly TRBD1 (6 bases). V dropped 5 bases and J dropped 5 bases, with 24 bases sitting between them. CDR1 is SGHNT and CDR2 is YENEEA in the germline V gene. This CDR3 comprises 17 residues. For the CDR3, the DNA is TGTGCCAGCAGCGTCCACCCATGGGACACCACGCGGTATGGCTACACCTTC. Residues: CASSVHPWDTTRYGYTF.

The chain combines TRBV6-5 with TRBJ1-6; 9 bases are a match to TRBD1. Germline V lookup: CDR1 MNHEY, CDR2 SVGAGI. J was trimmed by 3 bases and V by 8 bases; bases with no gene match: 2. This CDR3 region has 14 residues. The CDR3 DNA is TGTGCCAGCTGGGACAGGGACTATAATTCACCCCTCCACTTT. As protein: CASWDRDYNSPLHF.

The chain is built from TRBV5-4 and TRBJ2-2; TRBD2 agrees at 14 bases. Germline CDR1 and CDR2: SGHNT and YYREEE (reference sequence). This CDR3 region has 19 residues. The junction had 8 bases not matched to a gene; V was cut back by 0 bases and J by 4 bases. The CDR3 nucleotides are TGTGCCAGCAGCTTGGGGGGACTAGCGGGGGCCCCGAGCACCGGGGAGCTGTTTTTT. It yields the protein CASSLGGLAGAPSTGELFF.